A single sample is the source of the 16 T cell receptor beta chains below, sequenced in a study of CD8+ T cells in alopecia areata. Sequencing templates came from extracted RNA that was reverse transcribed into cDNA. Using immunoSEQ multiplex PCR, the repertoire was profiled, and TCRdb retains in-frame clones only, with some absent. Among about 120,000 clones, around 48% were seen once, and the ten largest hold about 10%. The sample taken for sequencing was NKG2D-low CD8+ T cells sorted from blood. The receptor source for this set is a human donor with alopecia areata.

CDR3 nucleotide sequence: TGCGCCAGCAGCTCAACCGGGGAGCTGTTTTTT. Translated: CASSSTGELFF. V gene TRBV5-1 combines with J gene TRBJ2-2; D unclear. V lost 3 bases, J lost 5 bases, and 2 bases lay in between. Per germline, CDR1 SGHRS and CDR2 YFSETQ. This CDR3 is built from 11 residues.

CDR3 region: CASSEDSYNEQFF. The CDR3 DNA is TGTGCCAGCTCAGAGGACAGCTACAATGAGCAGTTCTTC. The genes are TRBV7-2 and TRBJ2-1; D perhaps matches TRBD1 (6 bases). Germline-derived CDR1 and CDR2 are SGHTA and FQGNSA. The CDR3 runs 13 residues. The V end lost 8 bases, the J end lost 3 bases, and 11 bases lay between the germline ends.

The table lists this clone with a few counts. This chain links TRBV29-1 with TRBJ2-1; 8 bases align to TRBD1. Per the germline V gene, CDR1 is SQVTM and CDR2 is ANQGSEA. The CDR3 consists of 15 residues. After removal of 7 bases from V and 4 bases from J, the junction contained 12 bases not matched to a gene. The CDR3 nucleotides read TGCAGCGCTACCCTTTTGCGGACAGGGTACAATGAGCAGTTCTTC. Translating gives CSATLLRTGYNEQFF.

The chain combines TRBV30 with TRBJ2-5; TRBD1 is a possible D gene (6 bases). Trimming shortened V by 6 bases and J by 1 base, and 12 bases separated the two germline ends. The CDR3 covers 13 residues. Germline CDR1 and CDR2: GTSNPN and SVGIG (reference sequence). The CDR3 coding sequence is TGTGCCTGCACGGACAGCCTCCAAGAGACCCAGTACTTC. Amino acid sequence: CACTDSLQETQYF.

This chain joins TRBV4-3 and TRBJ1-4, with D hard to call. The CDR3 consists of 12 residues. The V and J ends lost 0 bases and 15 bases respectively, with 11 bases between them. In germline, CDR1 is LGHNA, CDR2 YSLEER. CDR3 DNA sequence: TGCGCCAGCAGCCAAGATATGGTAGAGATGTTTTTT. This translates into CASSQDMVEMFF.

This clone was counted between two and nine times. The chain has TRBV28 and TRBJ1-3; D gene ambiguous. Germline CDR1 is MDHEN and CDR2 is SYDVKM. V dropped 4 bases and J dropped 0 bases, with 10 bases sitting between them. This CDR3 is built from 15 residues. The CDR3 DNA reads TGTGCCAGCAGTTCTCTATCGGTCTCTGGAAACACCATATATTTT. It yields the protein CASSSLSVSGNTIYF.

The rearrangement links TRBV6-5 to TRBJ2-7; the match to TRBD1 covers 7 bases. The germline V gene encodes CDR1 MNHEY and CDR2 SVGAGI. Losses at the gene ends were 2 bases for V and 5 bases for J; bases not matched to a gene: 3. The CDR3 consists of 13 residues. The CDR3 nucleotides read TGTGCCAGCAGTTACAGGGACAGTCACGAGCAGTACTTC. It encodes CASSYRDSHEQYF.

The chain joins TRBV29-1 to TRBJ1-1; 8 bases map to TRBD1. This CDR3 comprises 13 residues. From germline, CDR1 is SQVTM and CDR2 ANQGSEA. V shed 7 bases, J shed 6 bases, and the junction held 10 bases outside the gene matches. CDR3 sequence: CSATDREGAEAFF. CDR3 DNA sequence: TGCAGCGCTACGGACAGGGAGGGCGCTGAAGCTTTCTTT.

The gene calls are TRBV5-1 and TRBJ2-2; maybe TRBD2 (6 bases). The CDR3 extends over 15 amino acids. Trimming removed 0 bases from V and 3 bases from J, with 9 bases in between. Germline CDR1 SGHRS, CDR2 YFSETQ. The CDR3 sequence: CASSLAGTDTGELFF. As DNA, the CDR3 is TGCGCCAGCAGCTTGGCCGGGACTGACACCGGGGAGCTGTTTTTT.

The gene calls are TRBV2 and TRBJ1-1; unclear D gene. Trimming took 7 bases from V and 12 from J, leaving 12 bases between them. Germline V gives CDR1 SNHLY, CDR2 FYNNEI. The CDR3 extends over 10 amino acids. As DNA, the CDR3 is TGTGCCAGCATAGGATTGGGGACTTTCTTT. This translates into CASIGLGTFF.

This clone was recorded a few times. The V and J genes are TRBV29-1 and TRBJ2-3; TRBD1 is a possible D gene (6 bases). Germline V gene sequence: CDR1 SQVTM, CDR2 ANQGSEA. The CDR3 contains 15 residues. V dropped 5 bases and J dropped 2 bases, with 17 bases sitting between them. The CDR3 loop is CSVSPTGLPTDTQYF. In nucleotides, the CDR3 is TGCAGCGTTTCTCCGACAGGACTCCCCACAGATACGCAGTATTTT.

This chain joins TRBV28 and TRBJ1-2; D call uncertain. The germline gives CDR1 MDHEN, CDR2 SYDVKM. This CDR3 has 14 amino acids. With 4 bases removed from V and 6 bases from J, the gap between germline ends came to 15 bases. CDR3 in amino acids: CASSSVEFSHGYTF. The CDR3, as DNA: TGTGCCAGCAGTTCGGTCGAGTTCTCCCATGGCTACACCTTC.

The chain combines TRBV9 with TRBJ2-1, with 7 bases fitting TRBD2. The germline CDR1 and CDR2 sequences are SGDLS and YYNGEE. Unmatched junction bases numbered 6, after V lost 6 bases and J lost 0 bases. CDR3 length: 15 residues. In DNA form, the CDR3 reads TGTGCCAGCACTCCAGCGGGAAGCTCCTACAATGAGCAGTTCTTC. This codes for CASTPAGSSYNEQFF. Variable domain in full (rest from reference TRBV9 and TRBJ2-1): DSGVTQTPKHLITATGQRVTLRCSPRSGDLSVYWYQQSLDQGLQFLIQYYNGEERAKGNILERFSAQQFPDLHSELNLSSLELGDSALYFCASTPAGSSYNEQFFGPGTRLTVL.

This clone appeared a few times. The chain combines TRBV10-3 with TRBJ1-1; 8 bases are shared with TRBD1. Germline-derived CDR1 and CDR2 are ENHRY and SYGVKD. V lost 4 bases and J lost 7; bases outside the gene matches: 8. CDR3 size: 14 residues. The CDR3 bases are TGTGCCATCAGTGCGTCAGGGGGCGAAGGTGAAGCTTTCTTT. Amino acid sequence: CAISASGGEGEAFF.

V usage is TRBV7-9 and J usage is TRBJ2-7; no reliable D call. The CDR3 is 14 residues long. The germline V and J ends were trimmed by 1 base and 2 bases, with 9 bases remaining between them. Germline-derived CDR1 and CDR2 are SEHNR and FQNEAQ (reference sequence). The CDR3 coding sequence is TGTGCCAGCAGCTTAGGCGTCAGACCCTACGAGCAGTACTTC. Its protein is CASSLGVRPYEQYF.

By frequency in the sample, this clone is medium-sized. The chain carries TRBV28 and TRBJ2-7; D is unclear. Trimming took 4 bases from V and 2 from J, leaving 15 bases between them. Germline CDR1 and CDR2: MDHEN and SYDVKM. The CDR3 spans 15 residues. CDR3 protein: CASSSQPDSAYEQYF. DNA for the CDR3: TGTGCCAGCAGTTCCCAACCCGACTCGGCCTACGAGCAGTACTTC.